This TCR beta chain was recorded in a study of Ad26.COV2.S vaccination and SARS-CoV-2 variants. Profiled with immunoSEQ multiplex PCR; TCRdb holds only in-frame clones, not every one. The sample lists 300,000 to 500,000 clones; around nine tenths were seen once. The CDR3 contains 15 residues. The V and J ends lost 4 bases and 2 bases respectively, with 13 bases between them. Germline CDR1 reads SGHKS; CDR2 reads YYEKEE (reference sequence). Documented treatment: some 20 received Ad26.COV2.S at low or high dose, single or two shots; several received placebo; per-sample allocation not given. Sampling took place 63 days after the first vaccine or placebo injection.

The chain recombines TRBV5-5 with TRBJ1-5; D call uncertain. The sample was peripheral blood, taken in a trial of Ad26.COV2.S vaccine versus placebo. The clonotype originates from a person aged 18 to 65 who received the Ad26.COV2.S COVID-19 vaccine or a placebo. This CDR3 is CASSTRPWGNQPQHF. The CDR3 DNA reads as TGTGCCAGCAGCACCCGACCCTGGGGCAATCAGCCCCAGCATTTT.